This T cell receptor (beta chain) was profiled in a study of Ad26.COV2.S vaccination and SARS-CoV-2 variants. Study-level background: The Ad26.COV2.S arm of the COV1001 trial was where the donor was placed. Ad26.COV2.S given intramuscularly, once or twice 56 days apart. Findings and caveats of the study: Compared with placebo recipients, vaccine recipients had higher spike-specific TCR breadth. Spike-specific responses of CD8+ and CD4+ T cells were reported to display substantial breadth after vaccination.

Notes on this clone: What it recognizes is unknown.

The CDR3 spans 13 residues. The trim removed 0 bases at V and 4 bases at J, leaving 0 bases unmatched. Germline assignment: CDR1 SGHRS and CDR2 YFSETQ. The sample's treatment: some 19 received Ad26.COV2.S at low or high dose, single or two shots; 5 received placebo; per-sample allocation not given. Collection of the samples took place on day 63 after the first injection of vaccine or placebo. Profiled with immunoSEQ multiplex PCR; TCRdb holds only in-frame clones, not every one. The sample carries about 680,000 clones, approximately 88% recorded once. This TCR derives from a person between 18 and 65 years old who received the Ad26.COV2.S COVID-19 vaccine or a placebo. The source was peripheral blood, collected in a trial of Ad26.COV2.S vaccine versus placebo. The V gene is TRBV5-1, the J gene TRBJ2-7, with 8 bases matching TRBD2. The CDR3 spells CASSLASGYEQYF. CDR3 bases: TGCGCCAGCAGCTTGGCTAGCGGGTACGAGCAGTACTTC.